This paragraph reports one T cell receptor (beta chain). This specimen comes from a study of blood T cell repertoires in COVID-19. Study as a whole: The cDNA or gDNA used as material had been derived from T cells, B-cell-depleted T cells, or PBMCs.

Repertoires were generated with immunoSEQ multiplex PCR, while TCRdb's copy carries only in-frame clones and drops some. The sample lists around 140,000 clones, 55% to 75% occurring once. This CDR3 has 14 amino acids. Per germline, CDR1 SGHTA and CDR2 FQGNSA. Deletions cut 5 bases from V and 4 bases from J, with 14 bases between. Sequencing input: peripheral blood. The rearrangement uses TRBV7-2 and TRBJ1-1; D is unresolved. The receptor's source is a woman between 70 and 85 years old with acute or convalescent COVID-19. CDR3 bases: TGTGCCAGCAGCCCCTGGGAGGGAGGCACTGAAGCTTTCTTT. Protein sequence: CASSPWEGGTEAFF.